The rows below give T cell receptor beta chains drawn from one sample of a study of T-cell memory formation after mild COVID-19. MiXCR, run by TCRdb on the 5' RACE reads, gives a single entry per CDR3 protein. Of tens of thousands of distinct CDR3 sequences listed, around 15% are singletons. Sequenced sample: PBMCs or a T cell subset sorted from them (not recorded which). Receptor source: an adult woman who had mild COVID-19 (a few samples of this study predate the infection). Cell type and time point are not known. CDR3s include the opening cysteine and the closing phenylalanine or tryptophan. Fields, in order: J gene, clone size, D gene, V gene, CDR3 protein, CDR3 DNA. A D gene is named only where the DNA matches it firmly. Not all rows give a size; the values are once, few, many and, for expanded clones, a class.

>TRBJ2-1|-|TRBD2|TRBV29-1
CSVELPVVAGYEQFF
TGCAGCGTTGAACTACCGGTGGTAGCGGGCTATGAGCAGTTCTTC
>TRBJ2-5|few|-|TRBV25-1
CASSEDSRETQYF
TGTGCCAGCAGTGAAGACTCCAGGGAGACCCAGTACTTC
>TRBJ1-2|-|-|TRBV5-6
CASSLEPYGGYTF
TGTGCCAGCAGCTTGGAACCCTACGGTGGCTACACCTTC
>TRBJ1-5|-|-|TRBV12-3/TRBV12-4
CASSLEGFSNQPQHF
TGTGCCAGCAGTTTGGAGGGTTTTAGCAATCAGCCCCAGCATTTT
>TRBJ1-1|-|-|TRBV4-1
CASSQVNRGQPEAFF
TGCGCCAGCAGCCAAGTAAACCGGGGACAACCTGAAGCTTTCTTT
>TRBJ2-3|few|-|TRBV12-3/TRBV12-4
CASSTYGGTIDTQYF
TGTGCCAGCAGTACCTACGGGGGAACAATAGATACGCAGTATTTT
>TRBJ2-1|-|-|TRBV5-5
CASSNQGTEQFF
TGTGCCAGCAGCAACCAGGGAACTGAGCAGTTCTTC
>TRBJ2-3|many|-|TRBV5-1
CASSNQQGYTDTQYF
TGCGCCAGCAGCAATCAACAGGGATACACAGATACGCAGTATTTT
>TRBJ1-2|-|TRBD1|TRBV11-2
CASSSLSYRGNYGYTF
TGTGCCAGCAGCTCCCTTTCCTACAGGGGTAACTATGGCTACACCTTC
>TRBJ2-5|-|-|TRBV5-1
CASRASGGGETQYF
TGCGCCAGCAGGGCGAGTGGTGGAGGGGAGACCCAGTACTTC
>TRBJ1-5|-|-|TRBV15
CATSTRRYLYQPQHF
TGTGCCACCAGCACTCGGAGGTACCTCTATCAGCCCCAGCATTTT
>TRBJ2-5|many|-|TRBV12-3/TRBV12-4
CASSLSLQETQYF
TGTGCCAGCAGTTTAAGCCTACAAGAGACCCAGTACTTC
>TRBJ2-7|-|-|TRBV12-3/TRBV12-4
CASTSSLIQGYEQYF
TGTGCCAGCACCTCGTCCCTAATACAGGGATACGAGCAGTACTTC
>TRBJ2-2|-|TRBD2|TRBV9
CASSTPSGRETGELFF
TGTGCCAGCAGCACCCCTAGCGGGAGGGAGACCGGGGAGCTGTTTTTT
>TRBJ2-1|-|-|TRBV21-1
CASSKRLLSPTAGFYNEQFF
TGTGCCAGCAGCAAACGTCTCCTCAGCCCGACGGCGGGGTTCTACAATGAGCAGTTCTTC
>TRBJ2-1|-|TRBD1|TRBV7-6
CASSLEQGADNEQFF
TGTGCCAGCAGCCTCGAACAGGGGGCTGACAATGAGCAGTTCTTC
>TRBJ1-1|few|-|TRBV6-1
CASTDFDGWDNTEAFF
TGTGCCAGCACCGACTTCGATGGTTGGGACAACACTGAAGCTTTCTTT
>TRBJ2-7|few|TRBD2|TRBV29-1
CSVEDLAGGHEQYF
TGCAGCGTTGAAGATCTAGCGGGAGGCCACGAGCAGTACTTC
>TRBJ2-1|few|-|TRBV4-1
CASSQDPAGNEQFF
TGCGCCAGCAGCCAAGATCCGGCGGGCAATGAGCAGTTCTTC
>TRBJ1-2|few|TRBD1|TRBV29-1
CSVGQGEDYGYTF
TGCAGCGTTGGACAGGGGGAGGACTATGGCTACACCTTC
>TRBJ2-5|few|-|TRBV6-6
CASSYPGTDQETQYF
TGTGCCAGCAGTTATCCCGGGACGGATCAAGAGACCCAGTACTTC
>TRBJ2-2|few|TRBD2|TRBV6-2/TRBV6-3
CASSYTGLAGAGNTGELFF
TGTGCCAGCAGTTACACCGGACTAGCGGGAGCAGGGAACACCGGGGAGCTGTTTTTT
>TRBJ2-7|-|TRBD2|TRBV19
CASSPVAGGPYEQYF
TGTGCCAGTAGTCCGGTAGCGGGAGGCCCCTACGAGCAGTACTTC
>TRBJ2-7|few|-|TRBV15
CATSPLQGPYEQYF
TGTGCCACCAGCCCCTTACAGGGCCCCTACGAGCAGTACTTC
>TRBJ2-3|few|-|TRBV29-1
CSVVPTGTDTQYF
TGCAGCGTTGTACCAACAGGCACAGATACGCAGTATTTT
>TRBJ2-3|few|TRBD1|TRBV12-3/TRBV12-4
CASSLGQGSTDTQYF
TGTGCCAGCAGTTTGGGACAGGGATCTACAGATACGCAGTATTTT
>TRBJ2-3|-|-|TRBV7-9
CASSLAVRADTRTGTSTDTQYF
TGTGCCAGCAGCTTAGCGGTCCGGGCGGACACCCGGACCGGGACTAGCACAGATACGCAGTATTTT
>TRBJ1-2|-|TRBD1|TRBV4-1
CASSQYPRDRGAHGYTF
TGCGCCAGCAGCCAATACCCCCGGGACAGGGGGGCGCATGGCTACACCTTC
>TRBJ2-1|-|-|TRBV24-1
CATSDLESPLYNEQFF
TGTGCCACCAGTGATCTAGAGTCACCACTCTACAATGAGCAGTTCTTC
>TRBJ2-7|few|-|TRBV5-1
CASSLGLGTYEQYF
TGCGCCAGCAGCTTAGGGCTGGGGACCTACGAGCAGTACTTC
>TRBJ2-2|-|-|TRBV12-3/TRBV12-4
CASSLEGRLNTGELFF
TGTGCCAGCAGTTTAGAGGGCAGGTTGAACACCGGGGAGCTGTTTTTT
>TRBJ1-1|-|-|TRBV20-1
CSARRLGDTEAFF
TGCAGTGCTAGAAGGCTAGGGGACACTGAAGCTTTCTTT
>TRBJ2-2|few|-|TRBV9
CASSTPRDVTGELFF
TGTGCCAGCAGCACTCCCCGGGACGTGACCGGGGAGCTGTTTTTT
>TRBJ2-2|few|-|TRBV20-1
CSATAGAGTGELFF
TGCAGTGCTACCGCGGGGGCCGGTACCGGGGAGCTGTTTTTT
>TRBJ2-3|few|TRBD2|TRBV2
CASSEGGGTDTQYF
TGTGCCAGCAGTGAAGGGGGAGGGACAGATACGCAGTATTTT
>TRBJ2-7|once|-|TRBV3-1
CASSYPGHEQYF
TGTGCCAGCAGCTACCCGGGACACGAGCAGTACTTC
>TRBJ2-3|few|-|TRBV7-9
CASSLGVAHTDTQYF
TGTGCCAGCAGCTTAGGGGTGGCCCACACAGATACGCAGTATTTT
>TRBJ1-1|many|-|TRBV7-9
CASSSPLGTRAFF
TGTGCCAGCAGCTCCCCCCTCGGGACCCGGGCTTTCTTT
>TRBJ2-3|-|-|TRBV21-1
CASSKRCRGQDTQYF
TGTGCCAGCAGCAAACGGTGCAGGGGGCAAGATACGCAGTATTTT
>TRBJ2-7|-|-|TRBV14
CASSQDWTSSYEQYF
TGTGCCAGCAGCCAAGATTGGACGAGCTCCTACGAGCAGTACTTC
>TRBJ2-1|-|-|TRBV11-2
CASSFPGVEQFF
TGTGCCAGCAGCTTTCCGGGGGTTGAGCAGTTCTTC
>TRBJ2-7|few|-|TRBV7-9
CASSLEAYEQYF
TGTGCCAGCAGCTTAGAGGCGTACGAGCAGTACTTC
>TRBJ1-1|few|-|TRBV9
CASSVSKQGSTEAFF
TGTGCCAGCAGCGTTTCTAAACAGGGCAGCACTGAAGCTTTCTTT
>TRBJ1-5|-|-|TRBV12-3/TRBV12-4
CASSLAAGGIQPQHF
TGTGCCAGCAGTTTAGCCGCGGGGGGCATTCAGCCCCAGCATTTT
>TRBJ2-7|-|-|TRBV5-5
CASSLSTTYEQYF
TGTGCCAGCAGCTTGTCAACCACCTACGAGCAGTACTTC
>TRBJ2-1|-|TRBD1|TRBV5-1
CASSVTGDEQFF
TGCGCCAGCAGCGTGACAGGGGACGAGCAGTTCTTC
>TRBJ2-7|many|-|TRBV20-1
CSARGILATYEQYF
TGCAGTGCTAGAGGCATCCTAGCGACCTACGAGCAGTACTTC
>TRBJ1-2|few|-|TRBV29-1
CSVPGGGYGYTF
TGCAGCGTGCCGGGTGGGGGATATGGCTACACCTTC
>TRBJ1-1|few|-|TRBV20-1
CSARGLEGTEAFF
TGCAGTGCTAGAGGTTTGGAGGGCACTGAAGCTTTCTTT
>TRBJ2-7|few|TRBD1|TRBV20-1
CSARAGTGFYEQYF
TGCAGTGCTAGGGCCGGGACAGGGTTCTACGAGCAGTACTTC
>TRBJ2-2|-|-|TRBV7-9
CASSLDPNTNTGELFF
TGTGCCAGCAGCTTAGACCCGAATACCAACACCGGGGAGCTGTTTTTT
>TRBJ2-4|-|-|TRBV5-4
CASSLRPLGQRDKNIQYF
TGTGCCAGCAGCTTGAGGCCCCTCGGGCAGAGAGACAAAAACATTCAGTACTTC